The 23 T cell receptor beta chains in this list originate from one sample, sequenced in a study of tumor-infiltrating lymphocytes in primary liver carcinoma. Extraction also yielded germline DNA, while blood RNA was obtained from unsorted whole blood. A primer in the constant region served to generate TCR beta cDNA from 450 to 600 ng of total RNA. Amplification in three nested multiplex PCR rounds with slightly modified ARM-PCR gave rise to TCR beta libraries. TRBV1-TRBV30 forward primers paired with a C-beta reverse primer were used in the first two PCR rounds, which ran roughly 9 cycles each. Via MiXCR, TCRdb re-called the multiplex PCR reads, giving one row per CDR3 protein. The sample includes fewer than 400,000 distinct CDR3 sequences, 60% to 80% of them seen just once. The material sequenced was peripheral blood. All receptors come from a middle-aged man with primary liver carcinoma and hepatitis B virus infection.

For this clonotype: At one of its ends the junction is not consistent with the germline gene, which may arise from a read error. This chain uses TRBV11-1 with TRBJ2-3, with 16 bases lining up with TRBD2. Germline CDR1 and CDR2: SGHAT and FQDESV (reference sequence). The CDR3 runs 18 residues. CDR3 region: CTSSLGLAGGPSTDTQYF. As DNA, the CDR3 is TGTACCAGCAGCTTGGGACTAGCGGGAGGGCCCAGCACAGATACGCAGTATTTT.

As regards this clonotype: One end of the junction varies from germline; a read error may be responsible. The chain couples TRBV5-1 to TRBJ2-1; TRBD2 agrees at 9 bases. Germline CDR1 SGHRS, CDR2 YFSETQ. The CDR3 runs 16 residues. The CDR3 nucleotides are TGCGCCAGCAGCTTCAATAGCCTAGCGGGAACTAATGAGCAGATCTTC. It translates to CASSFNSLAGTNEQIF. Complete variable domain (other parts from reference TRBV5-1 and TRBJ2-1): KAGVTQTPRYLIKTRGQQVTLSCSPISGHRSVSWYQQTPGQGLQFLFEYFSETQRNKGNFPGRFSGRQFSNSRSEMNVSTLELGDSALYLCASSFNSLAGTNEQIFGPGTRLTVL.

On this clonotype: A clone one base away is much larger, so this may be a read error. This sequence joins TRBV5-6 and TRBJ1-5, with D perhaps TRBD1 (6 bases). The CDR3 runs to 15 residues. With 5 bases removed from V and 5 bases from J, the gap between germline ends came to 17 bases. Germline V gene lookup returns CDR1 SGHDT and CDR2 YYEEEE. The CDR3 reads CASRILGRGDQPQHF. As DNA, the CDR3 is TGTGCCAGCAGAATCTTGGGCAGGGGCGATCAGCCCCAGCATTTT.

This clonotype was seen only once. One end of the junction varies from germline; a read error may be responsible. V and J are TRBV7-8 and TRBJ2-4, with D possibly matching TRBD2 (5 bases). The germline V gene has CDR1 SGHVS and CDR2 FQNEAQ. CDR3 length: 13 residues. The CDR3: CANSLVRGNIQYF. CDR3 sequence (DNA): TGTGCCAACAGCTTAGTTCGGGGAAACATTCAGTACTTC.

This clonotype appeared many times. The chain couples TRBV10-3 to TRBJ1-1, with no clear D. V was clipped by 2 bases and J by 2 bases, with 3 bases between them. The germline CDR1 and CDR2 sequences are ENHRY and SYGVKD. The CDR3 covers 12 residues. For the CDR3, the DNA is TGTGCCATCAGTGAGGATAACACTGAAGCTTTCTTT. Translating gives CAISEDNTEAFF.

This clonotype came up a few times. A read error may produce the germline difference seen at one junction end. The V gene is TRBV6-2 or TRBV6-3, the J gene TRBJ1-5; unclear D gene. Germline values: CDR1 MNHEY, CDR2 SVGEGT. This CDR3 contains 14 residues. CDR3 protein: CASRSRRGNQPQHF. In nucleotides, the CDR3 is TGCGCCAGCAGGTCCCGAAGGGGCAATCAGCCCCAGCATTTT.

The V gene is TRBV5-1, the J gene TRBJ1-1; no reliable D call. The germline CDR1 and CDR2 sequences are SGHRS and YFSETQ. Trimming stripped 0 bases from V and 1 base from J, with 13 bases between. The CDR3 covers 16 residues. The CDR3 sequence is CASSLVAGKKNTEAFF. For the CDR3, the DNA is TGCGCCAGCAGCTTGGTGGCGGGGAAGAAGAACACTGAAGCTTTCTTT.

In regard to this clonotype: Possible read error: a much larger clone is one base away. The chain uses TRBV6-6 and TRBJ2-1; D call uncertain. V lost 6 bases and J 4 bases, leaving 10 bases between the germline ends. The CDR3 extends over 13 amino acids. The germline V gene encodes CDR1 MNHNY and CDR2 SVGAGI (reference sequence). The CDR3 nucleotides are TGTGCCAGCAGCCCACTGGCTTACAATGAGCAGTTCTTC. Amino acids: CASSPLAYNEQFF.

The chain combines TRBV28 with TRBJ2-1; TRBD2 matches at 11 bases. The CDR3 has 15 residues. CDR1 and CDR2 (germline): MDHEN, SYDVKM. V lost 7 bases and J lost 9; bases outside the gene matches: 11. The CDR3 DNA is TGTGCCAGCAACCCCCTTAGCGGGAGGGCCAGTGAGCAGTTCTTC. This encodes CASNPLSGRASEQFF.

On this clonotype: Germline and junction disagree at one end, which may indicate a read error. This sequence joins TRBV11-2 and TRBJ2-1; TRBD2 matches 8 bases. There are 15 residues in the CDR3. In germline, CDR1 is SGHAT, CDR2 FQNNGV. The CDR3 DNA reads TGTGCCAGCAACTTAGATCGGGAGGGTTACAATGAGCAGTTCTTC. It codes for CASNLDREGYNEQFF.

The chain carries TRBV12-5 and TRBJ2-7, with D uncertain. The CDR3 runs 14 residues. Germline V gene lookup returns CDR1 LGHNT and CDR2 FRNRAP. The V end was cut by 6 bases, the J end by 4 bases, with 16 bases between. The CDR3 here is CASGETIPGYEQYF. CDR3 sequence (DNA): TGTGCTAGTGGCGAAACCATACCAGGATACGAGCAGTACTTC.

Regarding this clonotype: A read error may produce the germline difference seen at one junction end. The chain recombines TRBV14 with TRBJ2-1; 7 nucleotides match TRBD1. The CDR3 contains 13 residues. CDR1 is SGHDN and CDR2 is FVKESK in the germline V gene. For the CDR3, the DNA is TGTGTCAGCAGACCAAGACAGGGTGGGGAGCGGTTCTTC. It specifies CVSRPRQGGERFF.

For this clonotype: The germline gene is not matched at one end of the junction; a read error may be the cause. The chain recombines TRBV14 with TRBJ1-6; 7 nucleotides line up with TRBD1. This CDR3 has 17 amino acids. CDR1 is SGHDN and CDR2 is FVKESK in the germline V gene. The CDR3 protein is CASSQSGGTAYNSPLRF. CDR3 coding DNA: TGTGCCAGCAGCCAATCAGGAGGGACAGCTTATAATTCACCCCTCCGCTTT.

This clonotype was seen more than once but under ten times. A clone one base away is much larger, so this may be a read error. The CDR3, as DNA: TGTGCCAGCAGTGGCATGATGACCTCCTACAATGAGCAGTTCTTC. Its translation is CASSGMMTSYNEQFF. The V gene is TRBV6-1, the J gene TRBJ2-1; D is undetermined. V was shortened by 4 bases and J by 0 bases, with 10 bases between the two germline ends. The germline V gene encodes CDR1 MNHNS and CDR2 SASEGT. The CDR3 loop spans 15 amino acids.

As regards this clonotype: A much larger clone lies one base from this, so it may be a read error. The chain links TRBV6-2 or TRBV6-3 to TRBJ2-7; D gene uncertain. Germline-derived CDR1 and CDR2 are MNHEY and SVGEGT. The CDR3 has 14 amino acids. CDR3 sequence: CAGSRAGSFFEQYF. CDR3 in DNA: TGTGCCGGCAGTAGGGCCGGTTCGTTTTTCGAGCAGTACTTC.

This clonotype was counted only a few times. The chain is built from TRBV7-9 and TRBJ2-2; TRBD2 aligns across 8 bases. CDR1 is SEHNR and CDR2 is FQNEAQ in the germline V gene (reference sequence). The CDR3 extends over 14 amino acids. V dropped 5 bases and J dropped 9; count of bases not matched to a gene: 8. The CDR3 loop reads CASSPPGTRRELFF. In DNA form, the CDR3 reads TGTGCCAGCAGCCCACCCGGGACTAGGAGGGAGCTGTTTTTT.

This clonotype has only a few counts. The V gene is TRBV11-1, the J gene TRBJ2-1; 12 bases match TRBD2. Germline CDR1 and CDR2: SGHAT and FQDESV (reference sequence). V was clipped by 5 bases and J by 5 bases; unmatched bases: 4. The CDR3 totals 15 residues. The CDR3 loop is CASSNRTSGNNEQFF. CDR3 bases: TGTGCCAGCAGCAACAGGACTAGCGGGAACAATGAGCAGTTCTTC.

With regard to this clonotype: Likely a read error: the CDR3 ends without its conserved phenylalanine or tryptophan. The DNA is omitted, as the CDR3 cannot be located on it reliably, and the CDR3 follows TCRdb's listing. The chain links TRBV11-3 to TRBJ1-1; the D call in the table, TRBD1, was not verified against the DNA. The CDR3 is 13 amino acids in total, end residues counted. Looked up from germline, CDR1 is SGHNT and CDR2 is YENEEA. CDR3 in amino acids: CASGRGRNTETFP.

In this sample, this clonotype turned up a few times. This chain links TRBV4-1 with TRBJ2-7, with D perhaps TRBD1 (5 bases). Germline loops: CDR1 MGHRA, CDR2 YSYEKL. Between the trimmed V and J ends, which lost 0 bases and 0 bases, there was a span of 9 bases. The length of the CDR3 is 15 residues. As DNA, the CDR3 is TGCGCCAGCAGCCAAGAGAAGGGGTTCTCCTACGAGCAGTACTTC. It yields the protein CASSQEKGFSYEQYF.

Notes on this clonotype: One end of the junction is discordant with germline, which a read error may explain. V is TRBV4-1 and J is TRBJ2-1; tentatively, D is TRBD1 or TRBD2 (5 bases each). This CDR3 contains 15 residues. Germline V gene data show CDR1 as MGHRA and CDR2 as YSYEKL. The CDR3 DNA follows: TGCGCCAGCAGCCAAGATCCGGGGCCCGCCAATGGGCAGTCCTTC. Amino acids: CASSQDPGPANGQSF.

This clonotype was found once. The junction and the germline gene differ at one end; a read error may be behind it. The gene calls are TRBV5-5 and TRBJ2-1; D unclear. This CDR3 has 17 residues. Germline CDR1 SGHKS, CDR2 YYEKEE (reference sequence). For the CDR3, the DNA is TGTGCCAGCAGCCTTAACCCTATCCCGAACTCCTACAATGAGCAGATCTTC. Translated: CASSLNPIPNSYNEQIF.

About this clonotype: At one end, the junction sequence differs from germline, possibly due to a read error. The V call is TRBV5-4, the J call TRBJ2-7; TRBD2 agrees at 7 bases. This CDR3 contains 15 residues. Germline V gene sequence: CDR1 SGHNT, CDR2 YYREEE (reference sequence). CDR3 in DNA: TGTGTCAGCAGCTTCAAGCGGGACGGGCCTTACGAGCAGTACTTC. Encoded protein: CVSSFKRDGPYEQYF. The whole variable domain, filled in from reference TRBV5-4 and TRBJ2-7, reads ETGVTQSPTHLIKTRGQQVTLRCSSQSGHNTVSWYQQALGQGPQFIFQYYREEENGRGNFPPRFSGLQFPNYSSELNVNALELDDSALYLCVSSFKRDGPYEQYFGPGTRLTVT.

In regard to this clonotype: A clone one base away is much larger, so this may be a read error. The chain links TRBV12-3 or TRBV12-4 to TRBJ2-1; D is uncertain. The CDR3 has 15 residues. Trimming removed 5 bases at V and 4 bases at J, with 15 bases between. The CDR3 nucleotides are TGTGCCAGCAGTATCAGCGTGAGCGTATACAATGAGCAGTTCTTC. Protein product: CASSISVSVYNEQFF.